Below, 10 T cell receptor beta chains from the same sample are listed, as sequenced in a study of shared clonotypes between healthy human individuals. Assay used: immunoSEQ multiplex PCR; TCRdb lists only in-frame clones, some missing. In the table there are some 2.3 million clones, 85% to 95% of which are singletons. Sequencing was done on a sample of naive CD4+ T cells from PBMCs. Subset meaning: CD45RA+ positively selected. The source is a man aged 18 to 30 in good health. Some clones in this sample may be carry-over from other donors' samples.

As for this clone: This sample also contains other DNA sequences that code for the same CDR3. This chain links TRBV6-5 with TRBJ2-7; D is possibly TRBD2 (5 bases). The V end lost 6 bases, the J end lost 2 bases, and 8 bases lay between the germline ends. This CDR3 is built from 12 residues. CDR1 MNHEY and CDR2 SVGAGI come from the germline V gene. In DNA, the CDR3 is TGTGCCAGCAGCCCCGGGACCTACGAGCAGTACTTC. Amino acids: CASSPGTYEQYF.

The V gene is TRBV7-2, the J gene TRBJ2-7, with D maybe TRBD1 (6 bases). The germline gives CDR1 SGHTA, CDR2 FQGNSA. CDR3 length: 14 amino acids. Between the trimmed V and J ends, which lost 3 bases and 2 bases, there was a span of 11 bases. CDR3 in DNA: TGTGCCAGCAGCTTGTACAGGGACGCCTACGAGCAGTACTTC. Amino acid sequence: CASSLYRDAYEQYF.

On this clone: A junction boundary mismatches the germline segment, possibly from a read error. The V gene is TRBV5-1, the J gene TRBJ1-1; maybe TRBD1 (6 bases). The CDR3 is made up of 13 amino acids. Germline V gene lookup returns CDR1 SGHRS and CDR2 YFSETQ. CDR3 amino acids: CASSLLQIQDSSF. CDR3 nucleotide sequence: TGCGCCAGCAGCCTTCTTCAAATCCAGGACAGTAGCTTT.

Worth noting for this clone: Other DNA sequences of this sample code for an identical CDR3. The chain employs TRBV30 and TRBJ2-7, with a tentative D call TRBD2 (5 bases). The CDR3 consists of 12 residues. V was trimmed by 2 bases and J by 4 bases, leaving 9 bases between them. From germline, CDR1 is GTSNPN and CDR2 SVGIG (reference sequence). CDR3 protein: CAWSSSGYEQYF. As DNA, the CDR3 is TGTGCCTGGAGTTCGTCGGGATACGAGCAGTACTTC.

The V call is TRBV9, the J call TRBJ2-2, with D possibly being TRBD1 (5 bases). This CDR3 comprises 17 residues. Germline CDR1 is SGDLS and CDR2 is YYNGEE. The V and J ends lost 3 bases and 1 base respectively, with 16 bases between them. This CDR3 is CASSGDPRVWNTGELFF. The DNA of the CDR3 is TGTGCCAGCAGCGGGGATCCCAGGGTGTGGAACACCGGGGAGCTGTTTTTT.

Comment on this clone: Other DNA sequences within the sample encode an identical CDR3. The chain joins TRBV7-6 to TRBJ2-6; 9 bases are shared with TRBD1. V shed 0 bases, J shed 2 bases, and the junction held 8 bases outside the gene matches. CDR1 is SGHVS, CDR2 FNYEAQ, per germline. The CDR3 covers 19 residues. The CDR3: CASSLARGTGSPGANVLTF. The DNA for the CDR3 is TGTGCCAGCAGCTTAGCGCGGGGGACAGGGTCCCCTGGGGCCAACGTCCTGACTTTC. The complete variable domain, with remaining parts taken from reference TRBV7-6 and TRBJ2-6, reads GAGVSQSPRYKVTKRGQDVALRCDPISGHVSLYWYRQALGQGPEFLTYFNYEAQQDKSGLPNDRFSAERPEGSISTLTIQRTEQRDSAMYRCASSLARGTGSPGANVLTFGAGSRLTVL.

CDR3 region: CASSEMTGGFYGYTF. Written as DNA, the CDR3 is TGTGCCAGCAGTGAGATGACAGGGGGCTTCTATGGCTACACCTTC. The chain couples TRBV6-1 to TRBJ1-2; TRBD1 agrees at 10 bases. The germline CDR1 and CDR2 sequences are MNHNS and SASEGT. V shed 3 bases, J shed 4 bases, and the junction held 5 bases outside the gene matches. CDR3 length equals 15 residues.

The genes are TRBV15 and TRBJ2-3, with a possible D match to TRBD1 (5 bases). CDR3 length: 18 amino acids. V was trimmed by 0 bases and J by 0 bases, leaving 16 bases between them. Looked up from germline, CDR1 is LNHNV and CDR2 is YYDKDF (reference sequence). CDR3 residues: CATSRDLNRPSSTDTQYF. The CDR3 coding sequence is TGTGCCACCAGCAGAGATCTTAACAGGCCTTCTAGCACAGATACGCAGTATTTT.

The chain has TRBV15 and TRBJ2-7; D is uncertain. V was shortened by 0 bases and J by 2 bases, with 8 bases between the two germline ends. The CDR3 consists of 14 residues. The germline V gene encodes CDR1 LNHNV and CDR2 YYDKDF (reference sequence). The CDR3: CATSRDLLAYEQYF. For the CDR3, the DNA is TGTGCCACCAGCAGAGATCTCCTCGCCTACGAGCAGTACTTC.

There are a few counts of this clone. The V call is TRBV5-1, the J call TRBJ2-1, with 8 bases lining up with TRBD2. Germline V gene lookup returns CDR1 SGHRS and CDR2 YFSETQ. J was trimmed by 10 bases and V by 5 bases; bases with no gene match: 11. This CDR3 contains 14 residues. The CDR3 DNA follows: TGCGCCAGCAGACGGGCGGGAGGCCGGGAGGAGCAGTTCTTC. It translates to CASRRAGGREEQFF.